The entry below describes one TCR beta chain. This entry comes from a study of T cell changes during pregnancy in multiple sclerosis. The method was immunoSEQ multiplex PCR; TCRdb's version includes in-frame clones alone and lacks a portion of them. The profile shows 9,500 to 15,000 clones, around 86% of them singletons. Germline trimming cut 0 bases from V and 2 bases from J; bases unmatched to any gene: 8. Looked up from germline, CDR1 is LGHNA and CDR2 is YSLEER. CDR3 length: 19 amino acids. This chain links TRBV4-3 with TRBJ2-1; TRBD2 matches at 12 bases. Sequenced here: CD8+ T cells from peripheral blood mononuclear cells, sampled in the second trimester of pregnancy. This TCR derives from a female donor in good health, enrolled as a control in a pregnancy study. The CDR3 is CASSQDWGWTSGTYNEQFF. The CDR3 DNA follows: TGCGCCAGCAGCCAAGATTGGGGGTGGACTAGCGGGACCTACAATGAGCAGTTCTTC.